These 32 T cell receptor beta chains share one sample of origin, sequenced in a study of blood T cell repertoires in COVID-19 (dated by TCRdb to 2019 to 2021). The library was generated by the immunoSEQ multiplex PCR assay. Sourced from immuneACCESS, this table was stored by TCRdb with only in-frame sequences that have V and J called. A share of the clones is absent; for the studies checked, an unresolved V gene accounts for under half, and the remainder has no known explanation. The sample has around 99,000 clones on record, around 89% of them singletons. Approximately 1.1% of the sample is in the top ten clones. The material sequenced was peripheral blood. Receptors were obtained from a human donor in a cohort sampled during active COVID-19.

The V and J genes are TRBV7-9 and TRBJ2-3; a possible D gene is TRBD2 (5 bases). This CDR3 is 15 amino acids long. V lost 3 bases and J 0 bases, leaving 10 bases between the germline ends. Germline-derived CDR1 and CDR2 are SEHNR and FQNEAQ (reference sequence). The CDR3 sequence: CASSLGSASTDTQYF. The CDR3 DNA sequence: TGTGCCAGCAGCTTGGGGAGTGCTAGCACAGATACGCAGTATTTT.

The chain couples TRBV6-5 to TRBJ2-5; 8 bases match TRBD1. Trimming cost V 7 bases and J 3 bases; bases outside gene matches: 10. This CDR3 has 15 amino acids. Germline CDR1 and CDR2: MNHEY and SVGAGI. CDR3 nucleotides: TGTGCCAGCATCCCGGGACAGGCTTATGAAGAGACCCAGTACTTC. Protein sequence: CASIPGQAYEETQYF.

This chain links TRBV3-1 (or the pseudogene TRBV3-2) with TRBJ2-4, with D tentatively TRBD2 (5 bases). In germline, CDR1 is LGHDT, CDR2 YNNKEL (reference sequence). This CDR3 comprises 13 residues. V was shortened by 5 bases and J by 8 bases, with 13 bases between the two germline ends. The CDR3 bases are TGTGCCAGCAGCTCTGGGGAGTTGGACATTCAGTACTTC. Translated: CASSSGELDIQYF.

The rearrangement uses TRBV6-5 and TRBJ1-1, with D unresolved. The CDR3 contains 14 residues. The germline CDR1 and CDR2 sequences are MNHEY and SVGAGI. The V end lost 0 bases, the J end lost 4 bases, and 9 bases lay between the germline ends. CDR3 sequence reads: CASSYSSRVTEAFF. DNA for the CDR3: TGTGCCAGCAGTTACTCCTCGAGGGTCACTGAAGCTTTCTTT.

Here the CDR3 DNA reads TGTGCCAGCAACGCTCCCGCCAGTGGTCCCCTCCACTTT. Translation gives CASNAPASGPLHF. The chain joins TRBV2 to TRBJ1-6; D unclear. V was clipped by 7 bases and J by 13 bases, with 17 bases between them. The germline gives CDR1 SNHLY, CDR2 FYNNEI. The CDR3 loop spans 13 amino acids.

V usage is TRBV2 and J usage is TRBJ1-6; 7 bases line up with TRBD1. This CDR3 has 14 amino acids. Per germline, CDR1 SNHLY and CDR2 FYNNEI. V was clipped by 8 bases and J by 9 bases; unmatched bases: 10. The CDR3 reads CASRMDRRSSPLHF. CDR3 bases: TGTGCCAGCCGGATGGACAGGAGGTCTTCACCCCTCCACTTT.

The gene calls are TRBV9 and TRBJ2-7; TRBD1 is a possible D gene (7 bases). Germline CDR1 and CDR2: SGDLS and YYNGEE. CDR3 length: 12 residues. The V gene lost 7 bases and the J gene lost 3 bases, with 11 bases spanning the gap. The CDR3 protein is CASGGGSYEQYF. CDR3 DNA sequence: TGTGCCAGCGGAGGGGGCAGCTACGAGCAGTACTTC.

This clone occurred a few times. The chain combines TRBV19 with TRBJ1-2; D perhaps matches TRBD1 (6 bases). The CDR3 loop spans 15 amino acids. V dropped 2 bases and J dropped 4 bases, with 14 bases sitting between them. Germline V lookup: CDR1 LNHDA, CDR2 SQIVND (reference sequence). The CDR3 coding sequence is TGTGCCAGTAGTATAACAGGACAGTCGGGCTATGGCTACACCTTC. Residues: CASSITGQSGYGYTF.

This clone was observed a single time. The chain combines TRBV24-1 with TRBJ2-1; 7 positions agree with TRBD1. The CDR3 length is 14 residues. Germline V gene lookup returns CDR1 KGHDR and CDR2 SFDVKD. Germline trimming cut 2 bases from V and 8 bases from J; bases unmatched to any gene: 5. CDR3 amino acids: CATSDSGQVDEQFF. CDR3 coding DNA: TGTGCCACCAGTGATTCTGGACAGGTCGATGAGCAGTTCTTC.

V usage is TRBV5-1 and J usage is TRBJ2-6; TRBD1 matches 9 bases. Germline V gene data show CDR1 as SGHRS and CDR2 as YFSETQ. The CDR3 is 20 amino acids. The junction had 12 bases not matched to a gene; V was cut back by 2 bases and J by 0 bases. CDR3 bases: TGCGCCAGCAGCTTAACTGGGGGTCCGGGACAGGGCTCTGGGGCCAACGTCCTGACTTTC. Its translation is CASSLTGGPGQGSGANVLTF.

This clone was detected only once. This chain links TRBV19 with TRBJ1-1, with D perhaps TRBD1 (5 bases). The CDR3 extends over 13 amino acids. Germline-derived CDR1 and CDR2 are LNHDA and SQIVND (reference sequence). Trimming took off 6 bases at V and 2 bases at J, with 10 bases between the two ends. The CDR3 spells CASRTDRNTEAFF. Here the CDR3 DNA reads TGTGCCAGTAGGACCGACAGAAACACTGAAGCTTTCTTT.

This rearrangement joins TRBV3-1 (or the pseudogene TRBV3-2) to TRBJ2-2; no firm D call. The length of the CDR3 is 14 residues. V was pared by 5 bases and J by 4 bases, with 11 bases between. Germline CDR1 and CDR2: LGHDT and YNNKEL (reference sequence). CDR3 nucleotide sequence: TGTGCCAGCAGCTACCAACGCGGCACCGGGGAGCTGTTTTTT. Translation: CASSYQRGTGELFF.

The chain recombines TRBV19 with TRBJ2-7; 9 nucleotides line up with TRBD2. The V gene's germline CDR1 is LNHDA and CDR2 SQIVND (reference sequence). This CDR3 has 15 amino acids. J was trimmed by 0 bases and V by 4 bases; bases with no gene match: 4. The chain's CDR3 is CASSSLAGSSYEQYF. The DNA of the CDR3 is TGTGCCAGTAGTAGTCTAGCGGGGAGCTCCTACGAGCAGTACTTC.

This sequence joins TRBV7-9 and TRBJ2-3, with TRBD2 as a possible D gene (7 bases). This CDR3 spans 14 amino acids. Deletions cut 7 bases from V and 0 bases from J, with 11 bases between. The germline gives CDR1 SEHNR, CDR2 FQNEAQ (reference sequence). CDR3 sequence: CASTGEGSTDTQYF. Here the CDR3 DNA reads TGTGCCAGCACAGGGGAGGGGAGCACAGATACGCAGTATTTT.

The chain joins TRBV4-2 to TRBJ1-5, with 7 nucleotides matching TRBD1. CDR3 length: 16 amino acids. The V gene end was trimmed by 3 bases and the J gene end by 4 bases; junction bases not matched to a gene: 9. In germline, CDR1 is LGHNA, CDR2 YNFKEQ. Here the CDR3 DNA reads TGTGCCAGCAGCCACCCCACCCCCAGGGGGAATCAGCCCCAGCATTTT. Protein product: CASSHPTPRGNQPQHF.

This chain joins TRBV10-3 and TRBJ2-1, with TRBD2 identical over 8 bases. V lost 6 bases, J lost 2 bases, and 6 bases stayed unmatched. This CDR3 has 15 amino acids. Germline-derived CDR1 and CDR2 are ENHRY and SYGVKD. DNA for the CDR3: TGTGCCATCAGGGACTCCGGGGGGGCCTACAATGAGCAGTTCTTC. Its protein is CAIRDSGGAYNEQFF.

The V call is TRBV7-6, the J call TRBJ2-2, with a possible D match to TRBD2 (6 bases). Germline CDR1 is SGHVS and CDR2 is FNYEAQ. Between the trimmed V and J ends, which lost 5 bases and 3 bases, there was a span of 13 bases. The CDR3 length is 15 residues. The CDR3 here is CASSQTGDDTGELFF. The CDR3 DNA sequence: TGTGCCAGCAGCCAAACGGGGGATGACACCGGGGAGCTGTTTTTT.

The chain recombines TRBV7-9 with TRBJ2-7; tentatively, D is TRBD2 (6 bases). The CDR3 runs to 17 residues. Germline CDR1 reads SEHNR; CDR2 reads FQNEAQ (reference sequence). The V end lost 2 bases, the J end lost 5 bases, and 22 bases lay between the germline ends. The CDR3 DNA reads TGTGCCAGCAGCTTACCCCCGGGCCTGAGAGGGGAGGACGAGCAGTACTTC. It specifies CASSLPPGLRGEDEQYF.

J is TRBJ1-5 and V is TRBV27; D is uncertain. This CDR3 is 16 amino acids long. Germline lookup yields CDR1 MNHEY and CDR2 SMNVEV (reference sequence). V lost 5 bases, J lost 2 bases, and 16 bases lay in between. CDR3: CASSARALLGNQPQHF. DNA for the CDR3: TGTGCCAGCAGTGCGAGGGCCCTGCTGGGCAATCAGCCCCAGCATTTT.

V is TRBV5-8 and J is TRBJ2-7, with D possibly matching TRBD2 (5 bases). V lost 2 bases, J lost 2 bases, and 11 bases lay in between. The CDR3 runs to 14 residues. CDR1 and CDR2 from the germline V gene are SGHTS and YDEGEE. CDR3 in DNA: TGTGCCAGCAGCTTCGGCGGGCTAGCCTACGAGCAGTACTTC. Amino acids: CASSFGGLAYEQYF. Using reference TRBV5-8 and TRBJ2-7 for the parts outside the CDR3, the full variable domain is EAGVTQSPTHLIKTRGQQATLRCSPISGHTSVYWYQQALGLGLQFLLWYDEGEERNRGNFPPRFSGRQFPNYSSELNVNALELEDSALYLCASSFGGLAYEQYFGPGTRLTVT.

This chain joins TRBV10-1 and TRBJ2-5; D gene unclear. This CDR3 contains 13 residues. Deletions cut 11 bases from V and 0 bases from J, with 13 bases between. Germline V gene data show CDR1 as WNHNN and CDR2 as SYGVQD (reference sequence). This chain's CDR3 is CASAERNQETQYF. The DNA for the CDR3 is TGCGCCTCCGCTGAGAGGAACCAAGAGACCCAGTACTTC.

V gene TRBV23-1 combines with J gene TRBJ1-1; 8 bases are shared with TRBD1. TRBV23-1 belongs to the ORF category, with a function that is uncertain. V was clipped by 4 bases and J by 1 base; unmatched bases: 8. The CDR3 sequence is 16 residues long. The CDR3 DNA follows: TGCGCCAGCAGTCCCCGCGGGACAGGAGCGAACACTGAAGCTTTCTTT. Its protein is CASSPRGTGANTEAFF.

The CDR3 spells CASSRGLSNTGELFF. As DNA, the CDR3 is TGTGCCAGCAGCCGGGGACTATCGAACACCGGGGAGCTGTTTTTT. The chain employs TRBV14 and TRBJ2-2; 7 positions match TRBD2. The ends lost 4 bases at V and 0 bases at J; junction bases unmatched: 2. The CDR3 runs to 15 residues. In germline, CDR1 is SGHDN, CDR2 FVKESK.

This clone was seen a single time. The chain employs TRBV28 and TRBJ2-1; 12 bases line up with TRBD2. CDR1 MDHEN and CDR2 SYDVKM come from the germline V gene. The CDR3 totals 18 residues. The V gene end was trimmed by 5 bases and the J gene end by 7 bases; junction bases not matched to a gene: 15. CDR3 DNA: TGTGCCAGCAGTGATCTTGGACTAGCGGGATCAAGTGGGAATGAGCAGTTCTTC. Protein sequence: CASSDLGLAGSSGNEQFF.

The chain has TRBV4-1 and TRBJ2-1; no clear D. Looked up from germline, CDR1 is MGHRA and CDR2 is YSYEKL. The CDR3 is 15 amino acids. The ends were cut back, 0 bases at V and 2 bases at J, with 8 bases in the middle. The CDR3 loop is CASSQEGTAYNEQFF. CDR3 coding DNA: TGCGCCAGCAGCCAAGAGGGCACAGCCTACAATGAGCAGTTCTTC.

The rearrangement joins TRBV6-6 to TRBJ2-3; 9 bases are a match to TRBD1. The length of the CDR3 is 20 residues. The junction had 27 bases not matched to a gene; V was cut back by 6 bases and J by 8 bases. The V gene's germline CDR1 is MNHNY and CDR2 SVGAGI (reference sequence). The CDR3: CASSRTLTTSTGQGFVTQYF. The CDR3 region has the DNA TGTGCCAGCAGCCGCACCTTAACTACGAGTACGGGACAGGGATTTGTTACGCAGTATTTT.

This chain connects TRBV4-3 to TRBJ1-2, with D unclear. This CDR3 spans 13 amino acids. V was cut by 0 bases and J by 2 bases, with 4 bases left in between. Germline V gene data show CDR1 as LGHNA and CDR2 as YSLEER. The CDR3 reads CASSQERNYGYTF. CDR3 sequence (DNA): TGCGCCAGCAGCCAAGAACGGAACTATGGCTACACCTTC.

In the case of this clone: The same CDR3 is also encoded by other DNA sequences in this sample. The chain is built from TRBV10-1 and TRBJ2-1; D ambiguous. This CDR3 has 14 amino acids. Trimming took 7 bases from V and 6 from J, leaving 16 bases between them. Germline V gene data show CDR1 as WNHNN and CDR2 as SYGVQD (reference sequence). The CDR3 DNA sequence: TGCGCCAGCACGCACCCCCCTAGGTGCAATGAGCAGTTCTTC. This translates into CASTHPPRCNEQFF.

The chain is built from TRBV25-1 and TRBJ2-2; D is possibly TRBD1 (5 bases). V lost 1 base and J lost 4, with 16 bases in between. CDR3 size: 17 residues. Per germline, CDR1 MGHDK and CDR2 SYGVNS. The CDR3 nucleotides read TGTGCCAGCAGTGAATCCCCCGACAGTTCCCTCACCGGGGAGCTGTTTTTT. Its translation: CASSESPDSSLTGELFF.

The CDR3 DNA reads TGTGCCAGCAGCCAGGGACAGATCAATCAGCCCCAGCATTTT. It translates to CASSQGQINQPQHF. The V call is TRBV7-9, the J call TRBJ1-5; TRBD1 matches at 7 bases. This CDR3 has 14 residues. V dropped 5 bases and J dropped 3; count of bases not matched to a gene: 4. CDR1 SEHNR and CDR2 FQNEAQ come from the germline V gene (reference sequence). Combining the CDR3 with reference TRBV7-9 and TRBJ1-5 gives the whole variable domain DTGVSQNPRHKITKRGQNVTFRCDPISEHNRLYWYRQTLGQGPEFLTYFQNEAQLEKSRLLSDRFSAERPKGSFSTLEIQRTEQGDSAMYLCASSQGQINQPQHFGDGTRLSIL.

The chain carries TRBV6-5 and TRBJ1-1; the match to TRBD1 covers 8 bases. The CDR3 has 15 residues. Per the germline V gene, CDR1 is MNHEY and CDR2 is SVGAGI. The junction had 4 bases not matched to a gene; V was cut back by 2 bases and J by 2 bases. This chain's CDR3 is CASSYGGQENTEAFF. The CDR3, as DNA: TGTGCCAGCAGTTACGGGGGACAGGAAAACACTGAAGCTTTCTTT.

The chain is built from TRBV6-2 or TRBV6-3 and TRBJ2-1, with D unresolved. V was cut by 3 bases and J by 9 bases, with 6 bases left in between. This CDR3 contains 11 residues. The germline gives CDR1 MNHEY, CDR2 SVGEGT. The CDR3 DNA reads TGTGCCAGCAGTTATCGGTCTGAGCAGTTCTTC. Amino acid sequence: CASSYRSEQFF.